This paragraph reports one TCR beta chain. TCRdb's copy holds only in-frame clones and misses some; the assay was immunoSEQ multiplex PCR. The table lists 300,000 to 400,000 clones, about 93% of them singletons. The CDR3 is 14 amino acids. CDR1 and CDR2 from the germline V gene are MNHEY and SVGAGI. The V and J ends lost 8 bases and 3 bases, in that order; junction bases with no gene match: 8. The time point denotes: blood from clinic visit 5 months post-surgery; TSC patient then seizure free. The data belong to a study of brain T cells in children with intractable seizures. The gene calls are TRBV6-5 and TRBJ2-3, with 7 bases fitting TRBD2. This receptor was identified in a boy less than two years old with tuberous sclerosis and intractable seizures. Source: peripheral blood, taken 5 to 6 months after surgery. The chain's CDR3 is CASWVWGGTDTQYF. The CDR3 bases are TGTGCCAGCTGGGTCTGGGGGGGGACAGATACGCAGTATTTT.